Sequencing of this TCR beta chain was carried out in a study of CD4 T cells in relation to SARS-CoV-2 and coronaviruses. Study-wide context: Shared crossreactive spike epitopes were mapped to their HLA restriction.

Study-wide results and limits: The cross-reactivity analysis covered only spike protein, not other viral proteins.

With respect to this clone: Its antigen remains unidentified.

This CDR3 has 15 residues. CDR1 is KGHSH, CDR2 LQKENI, per germline. With V trimmed by 0 bases and J by 4 bases, 2 bases remained unmatched. CEF-cultured naive and memory CD4+ T cell DNA got survey-level sequencing. Generated by immunoSEQ multiplex PCR, the TCRdb table keeps only in-frame clones and is missing some. The sample shows around 30,000 clones, more than 65% of them seen only once. For around ten days, roughly 9 x 10^4 sorted CD4+ cells grew with T cell-depleted PBMCs and CEF. The chain is built from TRBV18 and TRBJ2-3; 9 nucleotides match TRBD1. The TCR was taken from an adult with COVID-19. Sequencing input: memory CD4+ T cells from PBMCs, cultured in vitro. The CDR3 protein is CASSPPQGAPDTQYF. The CDR3 DNA sequence: TGTGCCAGCTCACCACCACAGGGGGCCCCAGATACGCAGTATTTT.